The subject of this entry is one T cell receptor beta chain. Its antigen is as yet unknown. The record originates from a study of shared clonotypes between healthy human individuals. This table comes from immunoSEQ multiplex PCR, and its TCRdb copy is limited to in-frame clones, with some not included. The table includes roughly 2.6 million clones, approximately 92% detected once. Study-level results: Estimated richness was generally greater in naive than memory subsets. In a handful of donors, around 5.5% of naive CD4 clonotypes appeared in common.

The source material was naive CD4+ T cells sorted from blood. Subset in this sample: CD45RA+ positively selected. The clonotype comes from a man between 18 and 35 years old in good health.

The CDR3 DNA sequence: TGTGCTAGTGGTTTGTACGGTAACACCGGGGAGCTGTTTTTT. Protein product: CASGLYGNTGELFF. The chain joins TRBV12-5 to TRBJ2-2; no clear D. The V end lost 2 bases, the J end lost 2 bases, and 6 bases lay between the germline ends. This CDR3 has 14 amino acids. Germline CDR1 and CDR2: LGHNT and FRNRAP.